This T cell receptor (beta chain) appears in the sequencing data of a study of regulatory T cells in long-lasting Graves disease. Study-level points and caveats: Newly diagnosed Graves' patients exceeded persistent ones in TCR diversity. New patients shared some 970 public clonotypes, fewer than the approximately 3,000 shared by persistent patients. It is possible that accuracy was reduced by the small size of the sample.

Building the TCR beta libraries relied on iRepertoire HTBI primers, and CDR3 regions underwent Arm-PCR. Via MiXCR, TCRdb re-called the multiplex PCR reads, giving one row per CDR3 protein. This table has over 300,000 distinct CDR3 sequences, around a sixth appearing once. This clonotype was seen repeatedly, ten times or more. Antigen specificity is unknown. Noted time point: newly diagnosed GD, antithyroid drugs for less than 3 months. The TCR library was made from RNA that had been extracted from PBMCs in TRIzol. The sequence was collected from a female donor with Graves disease. The source was peripheral blood mononuclear cells (PBMCs), collected at new diagnosis, from a patient treated with antithyroid drugs.

The DNA for the CDR3 is TGTGCCAGCAGCTCGGTAACCCGCAGGGTTAGCTCCTACGAGCAGTACTTC. It is translated as CASSSVTRRVSSYEQYF. The V call is TRBV11-2, the J call TRBJ2-7; maybe TRBD1 (5 bases). The CDR3 runs to 17 residues. V was clipped by 4 bases and J by 0 bases, with 19 bases between them. Looked up from germline, CDR1 is SGHAT and CDR2 is FQNNGV.